These 18 T cell receptor beta chains originate from one sample sequenced in a study of shared clonotypes between healthy human individuals (dated by TCRdb to 2020 to 2021). Library construction relied on the immunoSEQ multiplex PCR assay. In its TCRdb copy, this immuneACCESS table keeps in-frame sequences only and misses some clones. Where compared with another copy, unresolved V genes explain less than half of these, and the others have no known cause. This sample has 630,000 or so clones in its table, and about 98% of those were observed once. Roughly 0.29% of the sample is taken by the ten largest. CD8 naive samples were obtained by positive selection for CCR7 among CD45RO-negative cells, yielding a CD45RA+CCR7+ population from which TemRA cells were excluded. The sequencing input was naive CD8+ T cells sorted from blood. Explained via the paper, the cell subset or site label denotes: CD45RA+CCR7+. Receptors originate from a man aged 25-45 years in good health.

CDR3 amino acids: CASSPHPGENEQFF. The CDR3 region has the DNA TGTGCCAGCAGCCCCCACCCGGGAGAAAATGAGCAGTTCTTC. The chain links TRBV11-2 to TRBJ2-1; D is perhaps TRBD2 (6 bases). The germline CDR1 and CDR2 sequences are SGHAT and FQNNGV. The CDR3 runs 14 residues. With 5 bases removed from V and 7 bases from J, the gap between germline ends came to 15 bases.

The V gene is TRBV2, the J gene TRBJ2-7; TRBD2 matches at 11 bases. This CDR3 contains 15 residues. The V segment lost 8 bases and the J segment 3 bases; nucleotides outside the gene matches: 9. Germline-derived CDR1 and CDR2 are SNHLY and FYNNEI. The CDR3 region is CASRGGLAAFYEQYF. Written as DNA, the CDR3 is TGTGCCAGCCGGGGGGGACTAGCGGCTTTCTACGAGCAGTACTTC.

V usage is TRBV7-9 and J usage is TRBJ2-7; tentatively, D is TRBD2 (7 bases). The CDR3 is made up of 16 amino acids. Germline V gene lookup returns CDR1 SEHNR and CDR2 FQNEAQ (reference sequence). V shed 1 base and J shed 1 base, with 14 bases lying between them. CDR3 DNA sequence: TGTGCCAGCAGCTTAGGGGAGGGGGGAGTTTCCTACGAGCAGTACTTC. Translated: CASSLGEGGVSYEQYF.

V usage is TRBV2 and J usage is TRBJ2-7; TRBD1 agrees at 7 bases. The V segment lost 7 bases and the J segment 0 bases; nucleotides outside the gene matches: 6. The CDR3 runs to 14 residues. The germline gives CDR1 SNHLY, CDR2 FYNNEI. CDR3 loop: CASTGTVSSYEQYF. The CDR3 DNA is TGTGCCAGCACTGGGACAGTCTCCTCCTACGAGCAGTACTTC.

The V and J genes are TRBV27 and TRBJ2-7; 7 bases fit TRBD2. This CDR3 spans 14 amino acids. V lost 5 bases, J lost 6 bases, and 10 bases stayed unmatched. Per germline, CDR1 MNHEY and CDR2 SMNVEV (reference sequence). CDR3 loop: CASSPQTSSGEQYF. CDR3 nucleotide sequence: TGTGCCAGCAGTCCTCAGACTAGCTCTGGCGAGCAGTACTTC.

The J gene is TRBJ1-5, the V gene TRBV2; D ambiguous. This CDR3 contains 17 residues. V lost 1 base to trimming and J lost 0 bases, with 13 bases between them. Germline CDR1 is SNHLY and CDR2 is FYNNEI. CDR3 residues: CASSEVPALYSNQPQHF. CDR3 coding DNA: TGTGCCAGCAGTGAAGTCCCGGCTCTTTATAGCAATCAGCCCCAGCATTTT.

This chain uses TRBV4-1 with TRBJ1-1; no clear D gene. V shed 4 bases and J shed 0 bases, with 6 bases lying between them. The CDR3 consists of 13 residues. Per the germline V gene, CDR1 is MGHRA and CDR2 is YSYEKL. CDR3 coding DNA: TGCGCCAGCAGCCTTAATCTGAACACTGAAGCTTTCTTT. Translated, it gives CASSLNLNTEAFF.

The J gene is TRBJ2-7, the V gene TRBV27; possibly TRBD1 for D (6 bases). Trimming stripped 2 bases from V and 3 bases from J, with 8 bases between. Germline CDR1 reads MNHEY; CDR2 reads SMNVEV (reference sequence). The CDR3 covers 13 residues. CDR3 region: CASSLGQFYEQYF. CDR3 DNA sequence: TGTGCCAGCAGTTTAGGACAGTTCTACGAGCAGTACTTC.

V usage is TRBV29-1 and J usage is TRBJ2-1, with TRBD2 identical over 8 bases. Trimming took 5 bases from V and 0 from J; bases not matched to a gene: 6. Looked up from germline, CDR1 is SQVTM and CDR2 is ANQGSEA. There are 15 residues in the CDR3. The CDR3 here is CSVLPSGSSYNEQFF. In DNA form, the CDR3 reads TGCAGCGTTCTCCCCAGCGGGAGCTCCTACAATGAGCAGTTCTTC.

This sequence joins TRBV19 and TRBJ2-6, with D possibly matching TRBD2 (6 bases). The CDR3 loop spans 14 amino acids. V lost 9 bases and J 1 base, leaving 10 bases between the germline ends. CDR1 is LNHDA and CDR2 is SQIVND in the germline V gene (reference sequence). In DNA, the CDR3 is TGTGCCAGCCGCGGAGGGTCTGGGGCCAACGTCCTGACTTTC. Protein product: CASRGGSGANVLTF. Complete variable domain (other parts from reference TRBV19 and TRBJ2-6): DGGITQSPKYLFRKEGQNVTLSCEQNLNHDAMYWYRQDPGQGLRLIYYSQIVNDFQKGDIAEGYSVSREKKESFPLTVTSAQKNPTAFYLCASRGGSGANVLTFGAGSRLTVL.

In this sample, this clone turned up once. This sample also contains other DNA sequences that code for the same CDR3. The chain carries TRBV5-6 and TRBJ2-7; 10 bases line up with TRBD2. The germline V gene encodes CDR1 SGHDT and CDR2 YYEEEE. Trimming at V came to 4 bases and at J to 0 bases, leaving 4 bases not matched to a gene. The CDR3 sequence is 15 residues long. The CDR3 DNA is TGTGCCAGCAGCCCGAGGACTAGCGGCTCCTACGAGCAGTACTTC. This translates into CASSPRTSGSYEQYF.

V is TRBV5-1 and J is TRBJ1-5, with no clear D. The CDR3 spans 15 residues. Between the trimmed V and J ends, which lost 1 base and 5 bases, there was a span of 13 bases. Per germline, CDR1 SGHRS and CDR2 YFSETQ. CDR3 region: CASSLKFSLDQPQHF. CDR3 sequence (DNA): TGCGCCAGCAGCTTGAAGTTTTCTTTGGATCAGCCCCAGCATTTT.

The chain couples TRBV27 to TRBJ1-2, with 10 bases identical to TRBD1. CDR1 and CDR2 (germline): MNHEY, SMNVEV (reference sequence). Losses at the gene ends were 5 bases for V and 5 bases for J; bases not matched to a gene: 11. This CDR3 is 16 amino acids long. The CDR3 region has the DNA TGTGCCAGCAGTCTTCTAGGGGACAGGGGAGGGTATGGCTACACCTTC. Residues: CASSLLGDRGGYGYTF.

This chain uses TRBV5-6 with TRBJ2-7; weak D call: TRBD2 (5 bases). The CDR3 is 16 residues long. The V and J ends lost 4 bases and 5 bases respectively, with 22 bases between them. CDR1 and CDR2 (germline): SGHDT, YYEEEE. The CDR3 nucleotides are TGTGCCAGCAGCAACCGGAAGGACTCAGCCATCGACGAGCAGTACTTC. Translated: CASSNRKDSAIDEQYF. Complete variable domain (other parts from reference TRBV5-6 and TRBJ2-7): DAGVTQSPTHLIKTRGQQVTLRCSPKSGHDTVSWYQQALGQGPQFIFQYYEEEERQRGNFPDRFSGHQFPNYSSELNVNALLLGDSALYLCASSNRKDSAIDEQYFGPGTRLTVT.

This clone occurred once. The chain uses TRBV4-1 and TRBJ2-7; no definite D call. Between the trimmed V and J ends, which lost 0 bases and 4 bases, there was a span of 4 bases. The V gene's germline CDR1 is MGHRA and CDR2 YSYEKL. This CDR3 region has 12 residues. The CDR3 spells CASSQEGYEQYF. The CDR3 nucleotides are TGCGCCAGCAGCCAAGAGGGTTACGAGCAGTACTTC.

The J gene is TRBJ2-7, the V gene TRBV28, with a tentative D call TRBD2 (5 bases). CDR1 and CDR2 from the germline V gene are MDHEN and SYDVKM. The CDR3 is 12 residues long. The germline V and J ends were trimmed by 6 bases and 6 bases, with 12 bases remaining between them. The DNA for the CDR3 is TGTGCCAGCAGCTCGTTGCGGGCCGAGCAGTACTTC. Protein product: CASSSLRAEQYF.

The chain uses TRBV7-8 and TRBJ2-7; no clear D gene. The CDR3 loop spans 12 amino acids. Germline CDR1 and CDR2: SGHVS and FQNEAQ. Between the trimmed V and J ends, which lost 5 bases and 5 bases, there was a span of 10 bases. The CDR3 region is CASSPQMDEQYF. The DNA for the CDR3 is TGTGCCAGCAGCCCACAGATGGACGAGCAGTACTTC.

The chain has TRBV15 and TRBJ1-1, with D unclear. V was shortened by 8 bases and J by 1 base, with 11 bases between the two germline ends. There are 13 residues in the CDR3. Germline lookup yields CDR1 LNHNV and CDR2 YYDKDF (reference sequence). CDR3 in DNA: TGTGCCACCTCCCTACGGGGGAACACTGAAGCTTTCTTT. This encodes CATSLRGNTEAFF.